The 3 T cell receptor beta chains reported below all come from one sample, sequenced in a study of CD8 T cells in ankylosing spondylitis. Study results and caveats: Apparently characteristic of ankylosing spondylitis blood was a TCR beta motif (fewer than 10 highly homologous variants).

These TCRs' antigens remain unknown. From the 5' RACE reads, TCRdb called clonotypes with MiXCR, one entry per CDR3 protein. The table lists under 450,000 distinct CDR3 sequences, more than 15% of them singletons, with around 0.92% in the top ten. The sequenced sample was blood, either unsorted or a sorted T cell fraction (not recorded which). These receptors were obtained from a male donor with ankylosing spondylitis.

The chain carries TRBV4-2 and TRBJ2-5; no clear D. CDR3 length: 15 residues. Deletions cut 0 bases from V and 2 bases from J, with 10 bases between. Germline CDR1 reads LGHNA; CDR2 reads YNFKEQ. CDR3 coding DNA: TGTGCCAGCAGCCAAGATACCAGCATACAAGAGACCCAGTACTTC. It translates to CASSQDTSIQETQYF.

This chain uses TRBV5-1 with TRBJ2-1, with D maybe TRBD2 (6 bases). V shed 4 bases and J shed 0 bases, with 14 bases lying between them. CDR3 length equals 16 residues. The germline V gene encodes CDR1 SGHRS and CDR2 YFSETQ. The CDR3 sequence is CASSINSGSSYNEQFF. CDR3 bases: TGCGCCAGCAGCATAAATAGCGGCAGCTCCTACAATGAGCAGTTCTTC.

This clonotype occurred a few times. This sequence joins TRBV6-2 or TRBV6-3 and TRBJ2-1; D unclear. V was clipped by 6 bases and J by 5 bases, with 11 bases between them. CDR3 length equals 13 residues. The germline V gene encodes CDR1 MNHEY and CDR2 SVGEGT. The CDR3 loop reads CASSKIRDNEQFF. For the CDR3, the DNA is TGTGCCAGCAGCAAGATTAGAGACAATGAGCAGTTCTTC.